Listed here is a single T cell receptor beta chain. The sample belongs to a study of blood T cell repertoires in COVID-19. Study-wide background: The United States, Italy and Spain were the sources of the acute and convalescent COVID-19 samples. PBMCs, B-cell-depleted T cells, or T cells were the source of the cDNA or gDNA that made up the material.

As handled by the study authors: Cell counts per sample came from amplifying reference gene primers. Clones were read by immunoSEQ multiplex PCR, and TCRdb kept only the in-frame ones, dropping some. The V and J calls and the clone size are those of that table, but D and trimming were determined from the DNA. The profile shows about 320,000 clones, around four fifths of them singletons. The V segment lost 2 bases and the J segment 4 bases; nucleotides outside the gene matches: 4. CDR3 length: 16 residues. Germline V gene sequence: CDR1 MGHDK, CDR2 SYGVNS. This clonotype originated in a woman in her 50s with acute or convalescent COVID-19. The gene calls are TRBV25-1 and TRBJ2-1; 11 bases match TRBD1. Sequencing was performed on peripheral blood. The CDR3 sequence: CASSEGGTGGYNEQFF. In DNA form, the CDR3 reads TGTGCCAGCAGTGAAGGCGGGACAGGGGGTTACAATGAGCAGTTCTTC.